This is a list of T cell receptor beta chains from one sample in a study of T cell responses to AZD1222 COVID-19 vaccine. This table comes from immunoSEQ multiplex PCR, and its TCRdb copy is limited to in-frame clones, with some not included. The table shows 56,000 or so clones, with over 75% occurring only once. Here the sequenced sample was peripheral blood, taken on day 0 of AZD1222 vaccination. Every receptor here comes from an adult in good health. CDR3s include the opening cysteine and the closing phenylalanine or tryptophan. Each record gives: clone size, D gene, J gene, V gene, CDR3 protein, CDR3 DNA. D genes are given only for firm matches. A clone size is listed for some rows: how often the clone was seen (once, few, many), or a class if it is expanded.

. | . | TRBJ2-2 | TRBV7-8 | CASSSRRPGLRTGELFF | TGTGCCAGCAGCTCCCGCCGACCGGGACTCCGCACCGGGGAGCTGTTTTTT
. | TRBD1 | TRBJ2-7 | TRBV25-1 | CASSRSGTGSYEQYF | TGTGCCAGCAGTAGGTCCGGGACAGGGTCCTACGAGCAGTACTTC
once | . | TRBJ2-2 | TRBV27 | CASSLRYTGELFF | TGTGCCAGCAGTTTGCGGTACACCGGGGAGCTGTTTTTT
few | . | TRBJ1-5 | TRBV28 | CASTRTGAGNQPQHF | TGTGCCAGCACCCGGACGGGGGCCGGCAATCAGCCCCAGCATTTT
. | TRBD2 | TRBJ2-5 | TRBV5-1 | CASSLVASGYQETQYF | TGCGCCAGCAGCTTGGTCGCTAGCGGGTACCAAGAGACCCAGTACTTC
. | . | TRBJ2-7 | TRBV7-8 | CASSLAPGYTYLEQYF | TGTGCCAGCAGCTTAGCGCCGGGGTACACCTACTTGGAGCAGTACTTC
. | . | TRBJ1-4 | TRBV7-3 | CASSPRQVINEKLFF | TGTGCCAGCAGCCCGAGACAGGTTATTAATGAAAAACTGTTTTTT
. | . | TRBJ2-7 | TRBV5-4 | CASSVFGVSYEQYF | TGTGCCAGCAGCGTTTTTGGGGTCTCCTACGAGCAGTACTTC
. | TRBD1 | TRBJ2-3 | TRBV5-6 | CASSLVSRTGVRTDTQYF | TGTGCCAGCAGCTTGGTATCCCGGACAGGGGTAAGGACAGATACGCAGTATTTT
. | . | TRBJ1-5 | TRBV29-1 | CSVELGGNQPQHF | TGCAGCGTTGAACTAGGCGGCAATCAGCCCCAGCATTTT
. | . | TRBJ2-1 | TRBV7-2 | CASELGLGGEQFF | TGTGCCAGCGAACTCGGCTTGGGTGGTGAGCAGTTCTTC
. | . | TRBJ2-3 | TRBV9 | CASSGGTARDTQYF | TGTGCCAGCAGCGGCGGCACGGCGCGAGATACGCAGTATTTT
. | . | TRBJ2-5 | TRBV30 | CAWTWSSSETQYF | TGTGCCTGGACCTGGAGTAGCAGTGAGACCCAGTACTTC
once | . | TRBJ2-7 | TRBV2 | CASSVYEQYF | TGTGCCAGCAGTGTTTACGAGCAGTACTTC
. | . | TRBJ2-7 | TRBV4-2 | CASSQDWADSPLTQYF | TGTGCCAGCAGCCAAGATTGGGCGGACAGTCCCCTTACGCAGTACTTC
. | TRBD2 | TRBJ2-3 | TRBV2 | CASSGGRGNTDTQYF | TGTGCCAGCAGTGGAGGGCGGGGGAATACAGATACGCAGTATTTT
. | . | TRBJ2-7 | TRBV5-5 | CASSLAKGEGTYEQYF | TGTGCCAGCAGCTTAGCTAAGGGGGAAGGCACCTACGAGCAGTACTTC
. | . | TRBJ1-5 | TRBV7-2 | CASSLAGPKQPQHF | TGTGCCAGCAGCTTGGCGGGGCCCAAACAGCCCCAGCATTTT
. | . | TRBJ2-2 | TRBV5-8 | CASSRGAAWNTGELFF | TGTGCCAGCAGCCGAGGGGCCGCGTGGAACACCGGGGAGCTGTTTTTT
. | . | TRBJ2-7 | TRBV10-2 | CASSESGPGGEQYF | TGCGCCAGCAGTGAGTCGGGGCCGGGTGGGGAGCAGTACTTC
. | . | TRBJ2-7 | TRBV3-1/TRBV3-2 | CASSQTPGTPYEQYF | TGTGCCAGCAGCCAGACACCCGGGACCCCCTACGAGCAGTACTTC
few | . | TRBJ1-5 | TRBV3-1/TRBV3-2 | CASSPWAGRLGQPQHF | TGTGCCAGCAGCCCCTGGGCGGGGCGTCTCGGGCAGCCCCAGCATTTT